The 12 T cell receptor beta chains in this list originate from one sample, sequenced in a study of blood T cells in healthy people across ages. Primers used in a second PCR of about 7 to 11 cycles were a sample-barcoded 5' primer and a J-beta primer mix. MiXCR, run by TCRdb on the 5' RACE reads, gives a single entry per CDR3 protein. This sample yields 1,500,000 or so distinct CDR3 sequences, of which roughly 59% are seen a single time; more than 6% belongs to the top ten. The material sequenced was blood. The source of these receptors is a man between 18 and 35 years old in good health.

This clonotype came up a few times. The V gene is TRBV7-9, the J gene TRBJ2-4, with no clear D. With the DNA end fitting TRBJ2-7 better, the J assignment may be wrong. CDR3 length equals 11 residues. Germline lookup yields CDR1 SEHNR and CDR2 FQNEAQ (reference sequence). As DNA, the CDR3 is TGTGCCAGCAGCCAGAAATACGAGCAGTACTTC. This translates into CASSQKYEQYF.

This clonotype was seen a few times. The chain joins TRBV4-1 to TRBJ2-7; D not certain. V lost 3 bases and J lost 0, with 9 bases in between. Germline V CDR1 and CDR2: MGHRA, YSYEKL. The CDR3 consists of 14 residues. CDR3 loop: CASSHQMSSYEQYF. CDR3 in DNA: TGCGCCAGCAGCCACCAAATGAGCTCCTACGAGCAGTACTTC.

The V call is TRBV6-5, the J call TRBJ2-6, with D possibly TRBD1 on 6 matching bases. Trimming stripped 8 bases from V and 0 bases from J, with 14 bases between. Germline V lookup: CDR1 MNHEY, CDR2 SVGAGI. The CDR3 covers 16 residues. The CDR3 region has the DNA TGTGCCAGCCGCACAGGGACGATCTCTGGGGCCAACGTCCTGACTTTC. Protein product: CASRTGTISGANVLTF.

This clonotype has more than one count but fewer than ten. The rearrangement joins TRBV5-1 to TRBJ2-7, with D perhaps TRBD1 (6 bases). V lost 4 bases and J lost 4, with 15 bases in between. The V gene's germline CDR1 is SGHRS and CDR2 YFSETQ. This CDR3 region has 14 residues. CDR3 sequence: CASSPLTGSYEQYF. In DNA, the CDR3 is TGCGCCAGCAGCCCGTTGACAGGATCTTACGAGCAGTACTTC.

CDR3 nucleotide sequence: TGCGCCAGCAGCTTTGCGGACACTTTCACTGAAGCTTTCTTT. This gives the protein CASSFADTFTEAFF. The chain combines TRBV5-1 with TRBJ1-1, with D perhaps matching TRBD1 (5 bases). Germline V gene lookup returns CDR1 SGHRS and CDR2 YFSETQ. Trimming removed 2 bases at V and 4 bases at J, with 12 bases between. The CDR3 has 14 amino acids. The variable domain in full, with the rest retrieved from reference TRBV5-1 and TRBJ1-1, is KAGVTQTPRYLIKTRGQQVTLSCSPISGHRSVSWYQQTPGQGLQFLFEYFSETQRNKGNFPGRFSGRQFSNSRSEMNVSTLELGDSALYLCASSFADTFTEAFFGQGTRLTVV.

The chain recombines TRBV4-3 with TRBJ1-2, with D unresolved. The CDR3 spans 14 residues. Trimming removed 0 bases at V and 6 bases at J, with 11 bases between. Per the germline V gene, CDR1 is LGHNA and CDR2 is YSLEER. The CDR3 DNA is TGCGCCAGCAGCCAAGAATTGGGTCTTGATGGCTACACCTTC. Translated, it gives CASSQELGLDGYTF.

V usage is TRBV7-2 and J usage is TRBJ2-3, with 7 positions matching TRBD1. The CDR3 contains 16 residues. Germline V gene lookup returns CDR1 SGHTA and CDR2 FQGNSA. V lost 5 bases, J lost 0 bases, and 8 bases stayed unmatched. CDR3: CASSPRGGQSTDTQYF. The CDR3, as DNA: TGTGCCAGCAGCCCCAGAGGGGGACAGAGCACAGATACGCAGTATTTT.

This clonotype was observed a handful of times. The genes are TRBV27 and TRBJ1-2, with 8 bases lining up with TRBD1. V trimming: 4 bases; J trimming: 8 bases; junction bases outside the gene matches: 6. Per the germline V gene, CDR1 is MNHEY and CDR2 is SMNVEV (reference sequence). The CDR3 runs 13 residues. CDR3 loop: CASSSTGASGYTF. The CDR3 DNA reads as TGTGCCAGCAGTTCGACAGGGGCTAGCGGCTACACCTTC.

This chain uses TRBV5-1 with TRBJ2-5; unclear D gene. Germline V gene lookup returns CDR1 SGHRS and CDR2 YFSETQ. The ends were cut back, 0 bases at V and 0 bases at J, with 9 bases in the middle. This CDR3 region has 15 residues. The CDR3 region is CASSLDLSNQETQYF. The CDR3 nucleotides are TGCGCCAGCAGCTTGGATCTGAGTAACCAAGAGACCCAGTACTTC.

This clonotype has a single count. The J gene is TRBJ1-2, the V gene TRBV7-2; D unresolved. Deletions cut 1 base from V and 7 bases from J, with 10 bases between. Germline loops: CDR1 SGHTA, CDR2 FQGNSA. The CDR3 has 13 amino acids. CDR3 nucleotides: TGTGCCAGCAGCTTAGGGGCGGGTGGTGGCTACACCTTC. Its translation is CASSLGAGGGYTF.

The V gene is TRBV10-3, the J gene TRBJ2-4, with D maybe TRBD2 (6 bases). The germline V gene encodes CDR1 ENHRY and CDR2 SYGVKD. CDR3 length equals 16 residues. Trimming left V 6 bases short and J 0 bases short, with 15 bases between. The CDR3 coding sequence is TGTGCCATCAGCGAACCAGGCGGGGCAGCCAAAAACATTCAGTACTTC. It is translated as CAISEPGGAAKNIQYF.

There are a few counts of this clonotype. The genes are TRBV7-8 and TRBJ1-4, with 7 bases aligning to TRBD1. CDR1 SGHVS and CDR2 FQNEAQ come from the germline V gene. The V segment lost 6 bases and the J segment 1 base; nucleotides outside the gene matches: 8. The CDR3 spans 16 residues. The chain's CDR3 is CASRRIRTGTNEKLFF. The CDR3 region has the DNA TGTGCCAGCAGACGAATCAGGACAGGAACTAATGAAAAACTGTTTTTT.